This T cell receptor beta chain originates from a study of shared clonotypes between healthy human individuals. Study results and limitations: Investigators expected sequencing depth to affect clonotype sharing among donors.

Points on this clone: Its matching antigen is unknown.

Germline V gives CDR1 SGDLS, CDR2 YYNGEE. The CDR3 has 12 residues. V shed 0 bases and J shed 6 bases, with 6 bases lying between them. Selected positively for CCR7 and CD45RO-negative, naive CD8 cells excluded terminally differentiated effector memory CD45RA+ cells. Assay used: immunoSEQ multiplex PCR; TCRdb lists only in-frame clones, some missing. The sample shows roughly 2.1 million clones, 90% to 95% of them seen only once. This chain links TRBV9 with TRBJ1-1; D is ambiguous. The sequencing input was naive CD8+ T cells from PBMCs. The receptor comes from a man between 18 and 29 years old in good health. Some clones in this sample may be carry-over from other donors' samples. The chain's CDR3 is CASSVDEPEAFF. In DNA form, the CDR3 reads TGTGCCAGCAGCGTAGACGAACCTGAAGCTTTCTTT.